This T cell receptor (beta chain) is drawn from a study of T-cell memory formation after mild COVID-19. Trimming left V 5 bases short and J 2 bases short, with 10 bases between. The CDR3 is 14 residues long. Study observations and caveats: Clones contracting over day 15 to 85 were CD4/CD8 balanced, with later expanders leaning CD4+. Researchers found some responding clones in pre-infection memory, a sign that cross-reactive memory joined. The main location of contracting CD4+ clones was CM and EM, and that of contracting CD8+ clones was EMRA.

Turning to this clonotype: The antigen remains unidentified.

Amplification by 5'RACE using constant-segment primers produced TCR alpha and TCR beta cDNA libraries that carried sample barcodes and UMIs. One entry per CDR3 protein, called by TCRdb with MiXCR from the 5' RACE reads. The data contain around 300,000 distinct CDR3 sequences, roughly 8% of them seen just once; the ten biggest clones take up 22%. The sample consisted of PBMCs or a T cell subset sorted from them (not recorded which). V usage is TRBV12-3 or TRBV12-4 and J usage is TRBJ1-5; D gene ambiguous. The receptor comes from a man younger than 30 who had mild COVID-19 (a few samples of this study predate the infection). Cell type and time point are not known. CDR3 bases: TGTGCCAGCAGTAAAGATGGTGGCAATCAGCCCCAGCATTTT. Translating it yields CASSKDGGNQPQHF.